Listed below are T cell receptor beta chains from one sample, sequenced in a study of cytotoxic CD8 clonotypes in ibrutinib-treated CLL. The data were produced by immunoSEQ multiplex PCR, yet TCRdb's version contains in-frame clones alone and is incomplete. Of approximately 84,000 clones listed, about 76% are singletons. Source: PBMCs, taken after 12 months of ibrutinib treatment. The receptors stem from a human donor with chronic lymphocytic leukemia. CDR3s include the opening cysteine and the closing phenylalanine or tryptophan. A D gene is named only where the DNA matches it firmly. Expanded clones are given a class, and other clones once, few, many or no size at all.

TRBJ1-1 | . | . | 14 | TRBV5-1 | CASTNWGLEAEAFF | TGCGCCAGCACCAATTGGGGCCTTGAAGCTGAAGCTTTCTTT
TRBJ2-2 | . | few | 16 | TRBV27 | CASSLSRPSRGGELFF | TGTGCCAGCAGTTTATCGAGGCCATCGCGGGGCGGGGAGCTGTTTTTT
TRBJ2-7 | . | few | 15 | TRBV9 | CASSVGSGSSYEQYF | TGTGCCAGCAGCGTAGGGTCTGGGAGCTCCTACGAGCAGTACTTC
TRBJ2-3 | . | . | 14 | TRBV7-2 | CASSPPRYTDTQYF | TGTGCCAGCAGCCCCCCCAGGTACACAGATACGCAGTATTTT
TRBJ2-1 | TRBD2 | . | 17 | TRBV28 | CASRPPRVAGVRNEQFF | TGTGCCAGCAGACCCCCCAGGGTAGCGGGAGTGCGGAATGAGCAGTTCTTC
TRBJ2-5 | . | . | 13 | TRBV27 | CASAGPRQETQYF | TGTGCCAGCGCTGGACCCCGCCAAGAGACCCAGTACTTC
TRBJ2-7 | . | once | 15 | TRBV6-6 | CASSYSSGGPLEQYF | TGTGCCAGCAGTTACTCGTCGGGTGGGCCACTCGAGCAGTACTTC
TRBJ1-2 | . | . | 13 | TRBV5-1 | CASSLGTAGGYTF | TGCGCCAGCAGCTTGGGGACAGCGGGAGGCTACACCTTC
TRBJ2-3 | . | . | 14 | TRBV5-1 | CASSLGGPTDTQYF | TGCGCCAGCAGCTTGGGGGGGCCCACAGATACGCAGTATTTT
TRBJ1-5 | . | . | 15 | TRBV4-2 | CASSQAVSANQPQHF | TGTGCCAGCAGCCAAGCCGTCTCGGCAAATCAGCCCCAGCATTTT
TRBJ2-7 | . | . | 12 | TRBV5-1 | CASSPQDYEQYF | TGCGCCAGCAGCCCCCAAGACTACGAGCAGTACTTC
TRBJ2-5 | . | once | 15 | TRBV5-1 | CASSAGPTAGETQYF | TGCGCCAGCAGCGCCGGGCCGACTGCAGGGGAGACCCAGTACTTC
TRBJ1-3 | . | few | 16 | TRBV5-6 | CASSLLGGPTGNTIYF | TGTGCCAGCAGCTTGTTGGGGGGACCAACTGGAAACACCATATATTTT
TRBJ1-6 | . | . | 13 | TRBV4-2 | CASSSGGFSPLHF | TGTGCCAGCAGCTCCGGGGGGTTTTCACCCCTCCACTTT
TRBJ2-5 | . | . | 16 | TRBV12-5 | CASGLGWGQPQETQYF | TGTGCTAGTGGTTTAGGGTGGGGACAACCACAAGAGACCCAGTACTTC
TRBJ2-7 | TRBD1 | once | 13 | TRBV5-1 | CASSSDRGREQYF | TGCGCCAGCAGCTCCGACAGGGGTCGCGAGCAGTACTTC
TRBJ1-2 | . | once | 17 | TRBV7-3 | CASSKGVSLTSNYGYTF | TGTGCCAGCAGCAAGGGGGTCAGCCTCACCTCTAACTATGGCTACACCTTC
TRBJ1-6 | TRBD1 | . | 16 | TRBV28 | CASSSPFGQGYSPLHF | TGTGCCAGCAGTTCTCCCTTCGGACAGGGTTATTCACCCCTCCACTTT
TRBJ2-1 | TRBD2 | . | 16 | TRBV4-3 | CASSQDASGSVAEQFF | TGCGCCAGCAGCCAAGATGCTAGCGGGAGTGTTGCTGAGCAGTTCTTC
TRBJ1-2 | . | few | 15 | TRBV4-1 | CASSQDPGQPYGYTF | TGCGCCAGCAGCCAAGATCCCGGACAACCCTATGGCTACACCTTC
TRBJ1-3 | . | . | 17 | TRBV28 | CASSLFRGPLGGNTIYF | TGTGCCAGCAGTTTGTTTCGGGGGCCTCTGGGGGGAAACACCATATATTTT
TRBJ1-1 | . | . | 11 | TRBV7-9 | CASSLWSAAFF | TGTGCCAGCAGCTTATGGTCGGCTGCTTTCTTT
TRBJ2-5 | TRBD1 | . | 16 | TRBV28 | CASSLWGTGEEETQYF | TGTGCCAGCAGTTTATGGGGGACAGGGGAGGAGGAGACCCAGTACTTC
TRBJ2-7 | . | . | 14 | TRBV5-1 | CASSLGGTLDEQYF | TGCGCCAGCAGCTTGGGCGGGACCCTTGACGAGCAGTACTTC
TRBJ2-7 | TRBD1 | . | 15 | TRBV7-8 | CASSLFPSGQPEQYF | TGTGCCAGCAGCTTATTTCCATCGGGACAGCCCGAGCAGTACTTC
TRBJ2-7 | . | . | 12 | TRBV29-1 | CTPSGARYEQYF | TGCACCCCGTCGGGGGCGCGGTACGAGCAGTACTTC
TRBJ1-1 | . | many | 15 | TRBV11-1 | CASSLVRAGGTEAFF | TGTGCCAGCAGCTTAGTTCGCGCCGGGGGCACTGAAGCTTTCTTT
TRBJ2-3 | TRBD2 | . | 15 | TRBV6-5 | CASSPRLAGVDTQYF | TGTGCCAGCAGCCCGAGACTAGCGGGAGTAGATACGCAGTATTTT
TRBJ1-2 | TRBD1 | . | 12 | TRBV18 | CASSTGGNGYTF | TGTGCCAGCTCCACAGGGGGCAATGGCTACACCTTC
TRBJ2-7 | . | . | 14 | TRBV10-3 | CAISESLAPQEQYF | TGTGCCATCAGTGAGTCGTTGGCCCCCCAGGAGCAGTACTTC
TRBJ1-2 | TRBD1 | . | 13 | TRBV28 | CASRSGQGGGYTF | TGTGCCAGCAGGTCTGGACAGGGTGGCGGCTACACCTTC
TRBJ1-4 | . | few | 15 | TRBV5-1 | CASSPGSATNEKLFF | TGCGCCAGCAGCCCAGGGTCCGCCACTAATGAAAAACTGTTTTTT
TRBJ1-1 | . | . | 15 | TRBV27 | CASSPVGGHNTEAFF | TGTGCCAGCAGCCCCGTGGGGGGGCACAACACTGAAGCTTTCTTT
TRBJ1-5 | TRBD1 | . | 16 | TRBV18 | CASSPTEGQGIQPQHF | TGTGCCAGCTCACCCACCGAGGGACAGGGGATTCAGCCCCAGCATTTT
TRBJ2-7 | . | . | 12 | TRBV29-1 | CSVEGASYEQYF | TGCAGCGTTGAAGGCGCCTCCTACGAGCAGTACTTC
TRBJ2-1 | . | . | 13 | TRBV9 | CASSVGEYNEQFF | TGTGCCAGCAGCGTAGGGGAGTACAATGAGCAGTTCTTC
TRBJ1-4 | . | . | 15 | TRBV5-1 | CASRVHAATNEKLFF | TGCGCCAGCAGGGTCCACGCTGCTACTAATGAAAAACTGTTTTTT
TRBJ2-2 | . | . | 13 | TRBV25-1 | CASSGPKSSELFF | TGTGCCAGCAGTGGACCAAAATCCTCAGAGCTGTTTTTT
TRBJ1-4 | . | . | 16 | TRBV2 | CASPPGTTATNEKLFF | TGTGCCAGCCCACCGGGGACAACGGCCACTAATGAAAAACTGTTTTTT